This TCR beta chain was recorded in a study of T cell repertoires in cytomegalovirus infection (dated by TCRdb to about 2019). The study in broad terms: Donor HLA type was relevant to the analysis, as public TCR beta signatures indicated carriage of CMV infection together with the matching HLA type. Results and caveats for the whole study, not just this receptor: The ex vivo response was dominated by HLA-C-restricted CMV-specific TCR beta clonotypes, which also provided the single most frequent clonotype in two of eight donors. In both this cohort and an independent roughly 360-donor cohort, the cumulative frequency of public TCR beta family members distinguished carriers of CMV infection plus the relevant HLA type.

Sequencing used an Illumina HiSeq 1500. Clones were called with MiXCR by TCRdb after fastp trimmed the public reads at Q25, and only in-frame beta chains were retained. Rows matching on CDR3 protein sequence are summarized as one entry with the most common DNA and genes. The sample has roughly 180,000 distinct CDR3 sequences on record, approximately 30% of them singletons. The ten largest clones take up 30% to 35% of the sample. This clonotype was counted only a few times. Its antigen has not been determined. Base-call qualities are not available, and no considerably larger clone is one nucleotide away. Sequenced: PBMCs. This TCR was recovered from a human donor in good health (CMV status not recorded). Some clones in this sample may be carry-over from other donors' samples.

The DNA sequence is as follows: TGCAGTGCTAGAGGACTAGCGGGGGCACTCTCCTACGAGCAGTACTTC. This translates into CSARGLAGALSYEQYF. The chain was built from TRBV20-1 and TRBJ2-7; 12 bases in between match TRBD2. The CDR3 starts with the cysteine, ends with the phenylalanine, and has 16 residues. Only the CDR3 DNA is retained, 48 bases long and in frame from the first base. From V the trimming removes 1 base and from J it removes 0 bases, while the gene matches leave 4 bases of the junction unaccounted for. CDR1 is given as DFQATT and CDR2 as SNEGSKA, both from the germline V gene (reference sequence).